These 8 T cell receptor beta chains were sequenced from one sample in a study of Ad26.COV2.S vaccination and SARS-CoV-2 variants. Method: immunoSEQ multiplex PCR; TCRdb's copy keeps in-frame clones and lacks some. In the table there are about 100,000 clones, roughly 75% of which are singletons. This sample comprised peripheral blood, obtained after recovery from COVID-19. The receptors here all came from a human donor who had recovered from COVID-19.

The chain's CDR3 is CASSLATGGYEQYF. The DNA of the CDR3 is TGTGCCAGCAGTTTGGCGACAGGGGGCTACGAGCAGTACTTC. The rearrangement joins TRBV27 to TRBJ2-7; 9 bases are a match to TRBD1. The V and J ends lost 3 bases and 3 bases, in that order; junction bases with no gene match: 3. The CDR3 loop spans 14 amino acids. The germline gives CDR1 MNHEY, CDR2 SMNVEV (reference sequence).

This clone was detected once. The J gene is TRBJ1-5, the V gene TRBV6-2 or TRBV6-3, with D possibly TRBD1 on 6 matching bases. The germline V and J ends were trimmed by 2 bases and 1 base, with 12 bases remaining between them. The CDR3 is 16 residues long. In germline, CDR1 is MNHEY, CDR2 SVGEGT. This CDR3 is CASSYPDSRSNQPQHF. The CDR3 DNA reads TGTGCCAGCAGTTACCCGGACAGCCGGAGCAATCAGCCCCAGCATTTT.

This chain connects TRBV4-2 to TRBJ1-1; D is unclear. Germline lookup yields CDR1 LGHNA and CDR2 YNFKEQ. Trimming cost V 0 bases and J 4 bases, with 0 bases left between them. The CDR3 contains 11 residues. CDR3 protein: CASSQDTEAFF. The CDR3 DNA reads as TGTGCCAGCAGCCAAGACACTGAAGCTTTCTTT.

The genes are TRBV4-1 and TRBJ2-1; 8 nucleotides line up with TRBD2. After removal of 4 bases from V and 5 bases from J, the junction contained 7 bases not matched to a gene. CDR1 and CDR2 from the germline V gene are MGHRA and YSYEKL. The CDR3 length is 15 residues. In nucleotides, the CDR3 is TGCGCCAGCAGCCTCCGGACTAGCAGCGACAATGAGCAGTTCTTC. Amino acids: CASSLRTSSDNEQFF.

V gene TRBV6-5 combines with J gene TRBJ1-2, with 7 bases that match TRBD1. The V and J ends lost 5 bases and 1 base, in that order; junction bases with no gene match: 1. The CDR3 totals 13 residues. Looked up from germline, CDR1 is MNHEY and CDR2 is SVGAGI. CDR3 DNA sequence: TGTGCCAGCAGTCGGGACAGTAACTATGGCTACACCTTC. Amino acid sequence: CASSRDSNYGYTF.

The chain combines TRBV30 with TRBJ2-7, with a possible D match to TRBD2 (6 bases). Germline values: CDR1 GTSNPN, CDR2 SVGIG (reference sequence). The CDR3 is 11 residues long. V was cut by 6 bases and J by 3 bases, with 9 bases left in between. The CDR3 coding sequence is TGTGCCTGTTCGGAGGGCTACGAGCAGTACTTC. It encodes CACSEGYEQYF.

Here the CDR3 DNA reads TGCGCCAGCGGGGGCCGCACAGATACGCAGTATTTT. Protein: CASGGRTDTQYF. V and J are TRBV10-1 and TRBJ2-3, with D possibly matching TRBD1 (6 bases). Germline CDR1 and CDR2: WNHNN and SYGVQD (reference sequence). V lost 8 bases to trimming and J lost 1 base, with 7 bases between them. This CDR3 has 12 amino acids.

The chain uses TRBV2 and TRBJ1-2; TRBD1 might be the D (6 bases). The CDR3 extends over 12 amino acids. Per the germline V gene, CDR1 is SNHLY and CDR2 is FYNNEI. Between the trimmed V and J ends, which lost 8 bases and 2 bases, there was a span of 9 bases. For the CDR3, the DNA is TGTGCCAGCGAAAGGGGGAACTATGGCTACACCTTC. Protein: CASERGNYGYTF. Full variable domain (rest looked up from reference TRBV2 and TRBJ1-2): EPEVTQTPSHQVTQMGQEVILRCVPISNHLYFYWYRQILGQKVEFLVSFYNNEISEKSEIFDDQFSVERPDGSNFTLKIRSTKLEDSAMYFCASERGNYGYTFGSGTRLTVV.